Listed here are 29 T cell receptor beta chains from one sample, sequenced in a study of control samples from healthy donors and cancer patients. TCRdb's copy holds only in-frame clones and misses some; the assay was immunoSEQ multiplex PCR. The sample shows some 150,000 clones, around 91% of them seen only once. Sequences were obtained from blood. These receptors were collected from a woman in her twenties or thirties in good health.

CDR3 region: CASSFLGADTQYF. The CDR3 DNA follows: TGTGCCAGCAGCTTTTTGGGCGCAGATACGCAGTATTTT. This chain links TRBV7-2 with TRBJ2-3; D remains unclear. V was cut by 3 bases and J by 4 bases, with 8 bases left in between. Germline assignment: CDR1 SGHTA and CDR2 FQGNSA. The CDR3 is 13 residues long.

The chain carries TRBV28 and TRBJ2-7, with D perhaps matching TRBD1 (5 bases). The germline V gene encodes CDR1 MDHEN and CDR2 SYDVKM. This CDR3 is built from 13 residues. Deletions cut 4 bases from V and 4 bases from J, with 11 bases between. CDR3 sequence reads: CASSSGHLYEQYF. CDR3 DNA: TGTGCCAGCAGTTCCGGACACTTATACGAGCAGTACTTC.

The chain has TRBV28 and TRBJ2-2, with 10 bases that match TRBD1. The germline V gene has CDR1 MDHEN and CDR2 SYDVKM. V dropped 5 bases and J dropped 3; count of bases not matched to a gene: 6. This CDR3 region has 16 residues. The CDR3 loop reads CASSRTGGMYTGELFF. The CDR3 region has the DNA TGTGCCAGCAGTCGGACAGGGGGTATGTACACCGGGGAGCTGTTTTTT.

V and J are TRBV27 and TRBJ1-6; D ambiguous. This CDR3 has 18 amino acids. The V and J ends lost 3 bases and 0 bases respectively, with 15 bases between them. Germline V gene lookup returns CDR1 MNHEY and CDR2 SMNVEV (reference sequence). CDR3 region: CASSLRINLSSYNSPLHF. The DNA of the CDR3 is TGTGCCAGCAGTTTGAGGATAAACCTCAGCTCCTATAATTCACCCCTCCACTTT.

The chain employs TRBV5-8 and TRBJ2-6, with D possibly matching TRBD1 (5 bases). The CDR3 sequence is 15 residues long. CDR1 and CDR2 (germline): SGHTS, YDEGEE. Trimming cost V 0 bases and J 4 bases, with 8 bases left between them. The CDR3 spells CASSLVGEGANVLTF. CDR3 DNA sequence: TGTGCCAGCAGCTTGGTAGGGGAAGGGGCCAACGTCCTGACTTTC.

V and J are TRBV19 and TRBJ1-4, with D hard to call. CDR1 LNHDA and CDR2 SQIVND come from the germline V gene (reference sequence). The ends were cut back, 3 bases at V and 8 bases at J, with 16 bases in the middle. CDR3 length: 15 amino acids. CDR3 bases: TGTGCCAGTAGTATTCGCGGCAGGAAAACGGAAAAACTGTTTTTT. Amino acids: CASSIRGRKTEKLFF.

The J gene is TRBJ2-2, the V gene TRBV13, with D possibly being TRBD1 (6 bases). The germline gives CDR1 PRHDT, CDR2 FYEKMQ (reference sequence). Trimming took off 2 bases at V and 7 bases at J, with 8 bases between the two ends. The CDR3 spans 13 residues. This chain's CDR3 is CASSLQGFGELFF. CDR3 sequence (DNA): TGTGCCAGCAGCTTACAGGGGTTCGGGGAGCTGTTTTTT.

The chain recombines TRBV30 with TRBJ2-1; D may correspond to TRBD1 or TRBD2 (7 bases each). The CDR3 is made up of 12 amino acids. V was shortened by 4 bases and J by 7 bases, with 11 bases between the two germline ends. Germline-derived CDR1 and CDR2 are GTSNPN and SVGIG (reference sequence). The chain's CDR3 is CAWTQGGNEQFF. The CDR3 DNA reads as TGTGCCTGGACTCAGGGGGGGAATGAGCAGTTCTTC.

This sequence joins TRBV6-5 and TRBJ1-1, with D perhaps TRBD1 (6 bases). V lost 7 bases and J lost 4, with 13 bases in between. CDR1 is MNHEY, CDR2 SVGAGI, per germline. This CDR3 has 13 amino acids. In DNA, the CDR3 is TGTGCCAGCAAACCGGGACAACTCACTGAAGCTTTCTTT. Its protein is CASKPGQLTEAFF.

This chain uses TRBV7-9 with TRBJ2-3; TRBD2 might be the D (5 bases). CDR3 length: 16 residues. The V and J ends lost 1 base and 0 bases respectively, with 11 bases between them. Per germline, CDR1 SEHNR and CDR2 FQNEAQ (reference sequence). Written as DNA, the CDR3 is TGTGCCAGCAGCTTAGTTTGGACTGGGAGCACAGATACGCAGTATTTT. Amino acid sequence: CASSLVWTGSTDTQYF.

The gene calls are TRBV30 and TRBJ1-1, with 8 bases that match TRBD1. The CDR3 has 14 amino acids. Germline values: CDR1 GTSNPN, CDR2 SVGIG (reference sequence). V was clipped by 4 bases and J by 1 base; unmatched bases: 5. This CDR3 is CAWIHRGTNTEAFF. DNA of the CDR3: TGTGCCTGGATCCACAGGGGGACGAACACTGAAGCTTTCTTT.

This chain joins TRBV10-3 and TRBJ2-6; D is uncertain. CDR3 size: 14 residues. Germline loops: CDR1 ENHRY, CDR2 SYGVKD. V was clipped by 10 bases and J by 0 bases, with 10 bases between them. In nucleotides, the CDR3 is TGTGCCACCCTTGACCGCTCTGGGGCCAACGTCCTGACTTTC. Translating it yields CATLDRSGANVLTF.

CDR3 sequence (DNA): TGTGCCAGCAGACCACCAGGGACCTCTGGAAACACCATATATTTT. Translation gives CASRPPGTSGNTIYF. This sequence joins TRBV7-2 and TRBJ1-3, with D perhaps TRBD1 (5 bases). From germline, CDR1 is SGHTA and CDR2 FQGNSA. The CDR3 consists of 15 residues. Trimming cost V 6 bases and J 0 bases, with 12 bases left between them.

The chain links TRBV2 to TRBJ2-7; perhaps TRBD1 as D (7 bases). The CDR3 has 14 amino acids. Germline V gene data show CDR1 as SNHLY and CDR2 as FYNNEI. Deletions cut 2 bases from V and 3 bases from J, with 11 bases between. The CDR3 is CASSEQGGSYEQYF. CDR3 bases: TGTGCCAGCAGTGAACAGGGGGGAAGCTACGAGCAGTACTTC.

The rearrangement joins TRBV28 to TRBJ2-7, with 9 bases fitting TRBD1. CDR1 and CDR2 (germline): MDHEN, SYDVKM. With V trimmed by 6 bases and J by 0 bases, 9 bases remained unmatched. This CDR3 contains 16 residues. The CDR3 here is CASSRRDRAYSYEQYF. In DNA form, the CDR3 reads TGTGCCAGCAGCCGAAGGGACAGGGCTTACTCCTACGAGCAGTACTTC.

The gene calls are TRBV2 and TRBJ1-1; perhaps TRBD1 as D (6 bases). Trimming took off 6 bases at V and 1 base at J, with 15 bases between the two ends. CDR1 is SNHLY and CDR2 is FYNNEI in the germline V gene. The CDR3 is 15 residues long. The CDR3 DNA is TGTGCCAGCAGACCTAGGACAGCATCGAACACTGAAGCTTTCTTT. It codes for CASRPRTASNTEAFF.

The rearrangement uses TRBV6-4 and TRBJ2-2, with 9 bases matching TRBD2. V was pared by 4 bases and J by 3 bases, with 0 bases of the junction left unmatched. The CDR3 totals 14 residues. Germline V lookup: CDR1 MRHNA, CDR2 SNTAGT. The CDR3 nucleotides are TGTGCCAGCAGTGGACTAGCGGACACCGGGGAGCTGTTTTTT. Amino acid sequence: CASSGLADTGELFF.

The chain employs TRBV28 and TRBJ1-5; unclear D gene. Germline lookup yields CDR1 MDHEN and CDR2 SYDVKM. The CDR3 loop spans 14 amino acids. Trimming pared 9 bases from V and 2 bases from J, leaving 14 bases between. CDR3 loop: CARGRVPCNQPQHF. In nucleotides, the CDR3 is TGTGCCAGGGGGAGGGTCCCTTGCAATCAGCCCCAGCATTTT.

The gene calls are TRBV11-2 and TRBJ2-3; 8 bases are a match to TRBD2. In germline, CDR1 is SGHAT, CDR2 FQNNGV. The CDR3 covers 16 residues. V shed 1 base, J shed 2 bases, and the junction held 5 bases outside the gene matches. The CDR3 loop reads CASSLGALADTDTQYF. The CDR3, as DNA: TGTGCCAGCAGCTTAGGGGCACTAGCGGACACAGATACGCAGTATTTT.

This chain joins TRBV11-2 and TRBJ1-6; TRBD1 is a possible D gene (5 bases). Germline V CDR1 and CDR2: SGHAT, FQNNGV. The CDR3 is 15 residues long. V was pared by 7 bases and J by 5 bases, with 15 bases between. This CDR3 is CASTMRQSDNSPLHF. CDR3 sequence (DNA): TGTGCCAGCACCATGAGACAGAGCGATAATTCACCCCTCCACTTT.

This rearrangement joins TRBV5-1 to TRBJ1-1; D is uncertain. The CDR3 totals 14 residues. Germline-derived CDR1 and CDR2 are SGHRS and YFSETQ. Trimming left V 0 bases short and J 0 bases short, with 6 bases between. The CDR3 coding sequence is TGCGCCAGCAGCTTGGGGGTCTTGAACACTGAAGCTTTCTTT. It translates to CASSLGVLNTEAFF. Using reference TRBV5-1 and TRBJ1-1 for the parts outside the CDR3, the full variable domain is KAGVTQTPRYLIKTRGQQVTLSCSPISGHRSVSWYQQTPGQGLQFLFEYFSETQRNKGNFPGRFSGRQFSNSRSEMNVSTLELGDSALYLCASSLGVLNTEAFFGQGTRLTVV.

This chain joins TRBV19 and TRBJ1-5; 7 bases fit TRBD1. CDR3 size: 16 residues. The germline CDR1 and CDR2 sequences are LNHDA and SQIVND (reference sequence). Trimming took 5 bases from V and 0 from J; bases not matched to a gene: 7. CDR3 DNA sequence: TGTGCCAGTAGTGACCCGACAGGGTATAGCAATCAGCCCCAGCATTTT. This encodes CASSDPTGYSNQPQHF.

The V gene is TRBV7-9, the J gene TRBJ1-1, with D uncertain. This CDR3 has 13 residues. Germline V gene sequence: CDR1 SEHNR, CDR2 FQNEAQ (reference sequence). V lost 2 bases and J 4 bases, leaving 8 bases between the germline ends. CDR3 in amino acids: CASSLFTGTEAFF. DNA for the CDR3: TGTGCCAGCAGCTTATTTACGGGCACTGAAGCTTTCTTT.

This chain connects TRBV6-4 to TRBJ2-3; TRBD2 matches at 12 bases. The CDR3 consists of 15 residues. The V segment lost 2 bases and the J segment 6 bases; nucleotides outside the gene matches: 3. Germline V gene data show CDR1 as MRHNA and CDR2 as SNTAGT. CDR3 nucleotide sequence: TGTGCCAGCAGTGACCGACTAGCGGGGGTCGATACGCAGTATTTT. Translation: CASSDRLAGVDTQYF.

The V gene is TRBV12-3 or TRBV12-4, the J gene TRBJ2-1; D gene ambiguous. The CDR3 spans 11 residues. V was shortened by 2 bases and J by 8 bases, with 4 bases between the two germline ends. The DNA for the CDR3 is TGTGCCAGCAGTTTAAGGGATGAGCAGTTCTTC. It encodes CASSLRDEQFF.

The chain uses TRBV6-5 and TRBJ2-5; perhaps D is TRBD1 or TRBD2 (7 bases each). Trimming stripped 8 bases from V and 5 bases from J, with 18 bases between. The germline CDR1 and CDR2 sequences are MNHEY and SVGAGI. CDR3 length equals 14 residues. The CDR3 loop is CASGGEGARETQYF. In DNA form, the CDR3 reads TGTGCCAGCGGCGGGGAGGGGGCGCGGGAGACCCAGTACTTC.

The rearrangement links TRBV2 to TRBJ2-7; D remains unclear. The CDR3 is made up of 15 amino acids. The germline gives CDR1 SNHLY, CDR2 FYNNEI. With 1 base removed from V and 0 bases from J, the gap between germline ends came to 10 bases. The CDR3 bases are TGTGCCAGCAGTGAAGGCTGGAACAACTCCTACGAGCAGTACTTC. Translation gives CASSEGWNNSYEQYF.

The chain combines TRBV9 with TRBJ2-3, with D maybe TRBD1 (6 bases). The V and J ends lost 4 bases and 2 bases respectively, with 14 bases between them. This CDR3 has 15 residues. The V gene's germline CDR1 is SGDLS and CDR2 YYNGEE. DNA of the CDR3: TGTGCCAGCAGCCAGATAGGGGGAAACACAGATACGCAGTATTTT. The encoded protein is CASSQIGGNTDTQYF.

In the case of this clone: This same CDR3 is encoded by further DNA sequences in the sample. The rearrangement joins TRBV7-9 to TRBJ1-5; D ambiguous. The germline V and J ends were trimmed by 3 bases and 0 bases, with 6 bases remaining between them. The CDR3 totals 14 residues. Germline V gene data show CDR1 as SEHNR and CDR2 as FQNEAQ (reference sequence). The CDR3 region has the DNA TGTGCCAGCAGCTTGGGATATAGCAATCAGCCCCAGCATTTT. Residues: CASSLGYSNQPQHF. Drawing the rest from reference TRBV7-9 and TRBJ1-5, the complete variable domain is DTGVSQNPRHKITKRGQNVTFRCDPISEHNRLYWYRQTLGQGPEFLTYFQNEAQLEKSRLLSDRFSAERPKGSFSTLEIQRTEQGDSAMYLCASSLGYSNQPQHFGDGTRLSIL.